This TCR beta chain was profiled in a study of metastatic and nonmetastatic thyroid tumors. Findings of the study overall: Benign nodules were reported to have significantly lower TCR beta diversity than malignant thyroid tumors, in blood and tumor.

This clone was picked up many times. As yet, its antigen is unknown. From the PCR reads, TCRdb re-called clones with MiXCR. In the table there are about 82,000 clones, around 12% of which are singletons. The CDR3 contains 15 residues. Germline-derived CDR1 and CDR2 are DFQATT and SNEGSKA (reference sequence). The V and J ends lost 0 bases and 1 base, in that order; junction bases with no gene match: 6. Every patient underwent thyroid surgery untreated. The genes are TRBV20-1 and TRBJ2-7; TRBD2 agrees at 7 bases. Sequenced material: tumor tissue. The clonotype was recovered from a female donor with papillary thyroid cancer or a benign thyroid nodule (not recorded which). Some clones in this sample may be carry-over from other donors' samples. CDR3 region: CSARDGTTSSYEQYF. CDR3 DNA: TGCAGTGCTAGAGACGGGACTACATCGTCCTACGAGCAGTACTTC.